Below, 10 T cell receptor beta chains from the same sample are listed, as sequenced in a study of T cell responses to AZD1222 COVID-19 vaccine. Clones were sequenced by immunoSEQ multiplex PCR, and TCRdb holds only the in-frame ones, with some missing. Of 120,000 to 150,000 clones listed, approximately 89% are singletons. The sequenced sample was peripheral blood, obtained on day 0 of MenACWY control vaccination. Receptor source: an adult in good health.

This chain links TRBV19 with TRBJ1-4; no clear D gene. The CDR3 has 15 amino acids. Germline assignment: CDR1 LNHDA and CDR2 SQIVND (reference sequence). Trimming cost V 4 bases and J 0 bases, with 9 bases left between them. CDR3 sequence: CASSSGRSTNEKLFF. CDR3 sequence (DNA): TGTGCCAGTAGTAGTGGCCGGTCAACTAATGAAAAACTGTTTTTT.

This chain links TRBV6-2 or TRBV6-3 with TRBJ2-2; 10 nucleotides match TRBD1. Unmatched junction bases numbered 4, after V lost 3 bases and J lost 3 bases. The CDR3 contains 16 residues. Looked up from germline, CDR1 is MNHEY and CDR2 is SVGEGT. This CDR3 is CASSYPGTGDTGELFF. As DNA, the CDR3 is TGTGCCAGCAGTTATCCCGGGACAGGGGACACCGGGGAGCTGTTTTTT.

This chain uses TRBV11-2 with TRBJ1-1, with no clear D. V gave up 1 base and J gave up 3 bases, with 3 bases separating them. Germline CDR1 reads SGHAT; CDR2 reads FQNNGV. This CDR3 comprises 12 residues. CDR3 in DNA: TGTGCCAGCAGCTTAGTTTACACTGAAGCTTTCTTT. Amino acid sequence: CASSLVYTEAFF.

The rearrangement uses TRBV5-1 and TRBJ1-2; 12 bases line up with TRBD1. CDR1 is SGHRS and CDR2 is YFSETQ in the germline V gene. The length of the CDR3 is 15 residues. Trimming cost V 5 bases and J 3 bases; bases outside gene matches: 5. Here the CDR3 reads CASSYGTGGYYGYTF. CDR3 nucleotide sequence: TGCGCCAGCAGTTACGGGACAGGGGGCTACTATGGCTACACCTTC. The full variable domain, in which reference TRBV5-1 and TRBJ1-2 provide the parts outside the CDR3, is KAGVTQTPRYLIKTRGQQVTLSCSPISGHRSVSWYQQTPGQGLQFLFEYFSETQRNKGNFPGRFSGRQFSNSRSEMNVSTLELGDSALYLCASSYGTGGYYGYTFGSGTRLTVV.

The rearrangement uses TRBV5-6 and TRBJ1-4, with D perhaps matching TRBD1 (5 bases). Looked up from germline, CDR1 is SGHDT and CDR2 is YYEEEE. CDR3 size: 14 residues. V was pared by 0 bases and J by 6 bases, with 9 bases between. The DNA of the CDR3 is TGTGCCAGCAGCTTGGTGGGGGGAGATGAAAAACTGTTTTTT. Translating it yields CASSLVGGDEKLFF.

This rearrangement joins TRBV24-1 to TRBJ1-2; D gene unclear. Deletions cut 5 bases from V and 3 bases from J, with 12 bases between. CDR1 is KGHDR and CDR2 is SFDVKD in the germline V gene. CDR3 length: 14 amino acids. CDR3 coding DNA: TGTGCCACCAGTGGCGGAGGTGGGGACTATGGCTACACCTTC. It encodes CATSGGGGDYGYTF.

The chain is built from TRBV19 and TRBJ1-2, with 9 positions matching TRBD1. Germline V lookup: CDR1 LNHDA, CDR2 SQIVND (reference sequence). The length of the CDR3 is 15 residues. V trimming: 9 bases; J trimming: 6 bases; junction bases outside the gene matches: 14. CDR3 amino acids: CASNGGGTGYNGYTF. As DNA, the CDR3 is TGTGCCAGCAACGGAGGGGGGACAGGGTATAATGGCTACACCTTC. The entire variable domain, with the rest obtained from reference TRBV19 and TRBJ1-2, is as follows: DGGITQSPKYLFRKEGQNVTLSCEQNLNHDAMYWYRQDPGQGLRLIYYSQIVNDFQKGDIAEGYSVSREKKESFPLTVTSAQKNPTAFYLCASNGGGTGYNGYTFGSGTRLTVV.

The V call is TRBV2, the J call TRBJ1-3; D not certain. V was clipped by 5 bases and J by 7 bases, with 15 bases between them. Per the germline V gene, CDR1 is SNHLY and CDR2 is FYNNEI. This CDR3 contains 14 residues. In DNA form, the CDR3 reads TGTGCCAGCAGTCGGTTGGCGGCGGGTAACACCATATATTTT. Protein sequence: CASSRLAAGNTIYF.

CDR3 DNA: TGCGCCAGCAGCTTGGGAATCGACAGGGGGGAAAAACTGTTTTTT. Protein: CASSLGIDRGEKLFF. The chain joins TRBV5-1 to TRBJ1-4; TRBD1 matches 9 bases. Germline lookup yields CDR1 SGHRS and CDR2 YFSETQ. V shed 0 bases, J shed 8 bases, and the junction held 5 bases outside the gene matches. CDR3 size: 15 residues.

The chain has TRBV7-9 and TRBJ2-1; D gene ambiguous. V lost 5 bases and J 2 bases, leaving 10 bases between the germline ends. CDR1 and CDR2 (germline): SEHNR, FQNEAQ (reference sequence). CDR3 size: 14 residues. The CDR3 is CASSPRAAYNEQFF. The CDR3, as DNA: TGTGCCAGCAGCCCCCGGGCCGCCTACAATGAGCAGTTCTTC.